The clone carrying this T cell receptor beta chain showed up just a few times. Antigen specificity is unknown. These data are taken from a study of T-cell reconstitution after alpha-beta-depleted transplantation in children. TCRbeta library preparation incorporated unique molecular identifiers. From the PCR reads, TCRdb called clonotypes with MiXCR, one entry per CDR3 protein. The data contain fewer than 250,000 distinct CDR3 sequences, 17% of them singletons. The CDR3 is 13 amino acids. V lost 5 bases, J lost 4 bases, and 8 bases lay in between. Study observations and caveats: Expanded graft clones, several hundred of them, were reportedly the source of alpha-beta T cells about two months after transplant.

The TCR sequence derives from a male patient between 2 and 10 years old who had a stem cell transplant for acute lymphoblastic leukemia, so the T cells may come from the graft donor. This sample comprised PBMCs, mostly from graft donor cells, obtained 360 days after TCRalphabeta/CD19-depleted stem cell transplant. The V call is TRBV12-3 or TRBV12-4, the J call TRBJ1-4, with unresolved D. Here the CDR3 DNA reads TGTGCCAGCAGTAACCGTAATAATGAAAAACTGTTTTTT. Encoded protein: CASSNRNNEKLFF.